One and the same sample provided the 8 T cell receptor beta chains below, sequenced in a study of blood T cells in healthy people across ages. Primed by a sample-barcoded 5' primer and a J-beta primer mix, a second PCR proceeded for about 7 to 11 cycles. TCRdb re-derived calls from the 5' RACE reads in MiXCR, one entry per CDR3 protein. The sample has 600,000 to 1,000,000 distinct CDR3 sequences; roughly 64% are singletons. Sequenced input: blood. The source of these receptors is a man aged 30 to 45 in good health.

The rearrangement joins TRBV6-2 or TRBV6-3 to TRBJ2-7, with D maybe TRBD1 (5 bases). Germline loops: CDR1 MNHEY, CDR2 SVGEGT. V was cut by 0 bases and J by 2 bases, with 11 bases left in between. The CDR3 covers 15 residues. The CDR3 DNA reads as TGTGCCAGCAGTTACTCGATTGACAGTACCTACGAGCAGTACTTC. Amino acid sequence: CASSYSIDSTYEQYF.

In its sample, this clonotype was seen a few times. V usage is TRBV29-1 and J usage is TRBJ2-4; D might be TRBD2 (6 bases). V was clipped by 6 bases and J by 0 bases, with 15 bases between them. From germline, CDR1 is SQVTM and CDR2 ANQGSEA. The CDR3 is 15 amino acids. The CDR3 DNA reads TGCAGCGTGACTAGTGGAGGGTCAGCCAAAAACATTCAGTACTTC. This translates into CSVTSGGSAKNIQYF.

The chain uses TRBV12-3 or TRBV12-4 and TRBJ1-4; maybe TRBD1 (6 bases). V was clipped by 6 bases and J by 8 bases, with 16 bases between them. There are 14 residues in the CDR3. The CDR3 is CASSPVVGGEKLFF. Written as DNA, the CDR3 is TGTGCCAGCAGCCCCGTGGTAGGGGGAGAAAAACTGTTTTTT.

This clonotype has just one count. This chain connects TRBV5-5 to TRBJ2-4; 7 bases match TRBD2. Matching the DNA end better, TRBJ2-7 makes the J call doubtful. This CDR3 contains 13 residues. CDR1 SGHKS and CDR2 YYEKEE come from the germline V gene (reference sequence). CDR3 coding DNA: TGTGCCAGCAGCTGGGACTATCCCTACGAGCAGTACTTC. This encodes CASSWDYPYEQYF.

The chain joins TRBV27 to TRBJ2-5; 10 nucleotides agree with TRBD1. V was clipped by 5 bases and J by 11 bases; unmatched bases: 17. CDR3 length equals 16 residues. Per the germline V gene, CDR1 is MNHEY and CDR2 is SMNVEV (reference sequence). CDR3 coding DNA: TGTGCCAGCAGTGCCCCCGGGACAGGGGTGTCCTTTGAGCAGTACTTC. Translated, it gives CASSAPGTGVSFEQYF.

This clonotype has only a few counts. This rearrangement joins TRBV5-1 to TRBJ2-1; TRBD1 is a possible D gene (7 bases). V lost 6 bases to trimming and J lost 1 base, with 14 bases between them. This CDR3 has 15 amino acids. Per the germline V gene, CDR1 is SGHRS and CDR2 is YFSETQ. The CDR3 here is CASKTRGQSYNEQFF. CDR3 DNA sequence: TGCGCCAGCAAGACTAGGGGGCAATCCTACAATGAGCAGTTCTTC.

The chain uses TRBV25-1 and TRBJ2-7; D uncertain. There are 16 residues in the CDR3. The germline V and J ends were trimmed by 4 bases and 6 bases, with 22 bases remaining between them. Germline values: CDR1 MGHDK, CDR2 SYGVNS. In DNA form, the CDR3 reads TGTGCCAGCAGTGTGAAGAAAGACATCAACGGATGCGAGCAGTACTTC. Translated: CASSVKKDINGCEQYF.

The chain is built from TRBV20-1 and TRBJ2-1, with TRBD1 identical over 10 bases. The last part of the DNA fits TRBJ2-7 better; the J call may be wrong. This CDR3 is built from 14 residues. CDR1 is DFQATT, CDR2 SNEGSKA, per germline (reference sequence). DNA of the CDR3: TGCAGTGCTGGCCGAAGGACAGGGGGGTACGAGCAGTACTTC. It encodes CSAGRRTGGYEQYF.